These 2 T cell receptor beta chains were all obtained from the same sample, sequenced in a study of T cells in Graves' hyperthyroidism and ophthalmopathy. From RNA transcripts, TCR beta CDR3 regions were amplified. The HTBI primer set drove a first-round RT-PCR of the TCR CDR3. From the multiplex PCR reads, TCRdb called clonotypes with MiXCR, one entry per CDR3 protein. The sample carries 550,000 to 800,000 distinct CDR3 sequences, roughly 15% recorded once. Input material: blood. The receptors were gathered from a man in his late teens or twenties with Graves' hyperthyroidism.

This chain links TRBV11-3 with TRBJ2-7, with D unclear. The V and J ends lost 5 bases and 2 bases respectively, with 13 bases between them. This CDR3 has 14 amino acids. Per germline, CDR1 SGHNT and CDR2 YENEEA. The CDR3 loop is CASSTNYNAYEQYF. CDR3 bases: TGTGCCAGCAGCACCAACTACAATGCCTACGAGCAGTACTTC.

The rearrangement joins TRBV28 to TRBJ2-3; D might be TRBD1 (6 bases). CDR1 is MDHEN, CDR2 SYDVKM, per germline. The ends were cut back, 4 bases at V and 1 base at J, with 9 bases in the middle. The CDR3 consists of 14 residues. This chain's CDR3 is CASSSGQRTDTQYF. The CDR3 nucleotides are TGTGCCAGCAGTTCCGGACAGCGCACAGATACGCAGTATTTT.